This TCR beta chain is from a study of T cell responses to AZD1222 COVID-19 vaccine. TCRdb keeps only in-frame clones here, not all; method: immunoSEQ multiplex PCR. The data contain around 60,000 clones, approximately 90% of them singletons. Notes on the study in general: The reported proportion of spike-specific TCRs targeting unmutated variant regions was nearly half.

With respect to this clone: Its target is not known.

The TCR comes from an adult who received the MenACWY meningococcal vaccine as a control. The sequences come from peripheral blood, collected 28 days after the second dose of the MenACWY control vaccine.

CDR3 residues: CASSRLLEETF. CDR3 nucleotide sequence: TGTGCCAGCAGTCGCCTTCTGGAAGAAACCTTC. The V call is TRBV28, the J call TRBJ1-2; D remains ambiguous. Germline loops: CDR1 MDHEN, CDR2 SYDVKM. The V end was cut by 5 bases, the J end by 14 bases, with 15 bases between. There are 11 residues in the CDR3.